The 20 T cell receptor beta chains in this list originate from one sample, sequenced in a study of blood T cell repertoires in COVID-19. Profiled with immunoSEQ multiplex PCR; TCRdb holds only in-frame clones, not every one. The repertoire holds roughly 140,000 clones, with 70% to 90% as singletons. Sequencing was carried out using peripheral blood. The receptors originated from a woman aged 55 to 70 with COVID-19, enrolled during active disease.

The V and J genes are TRBV7-3 and TRBJ2-2; 8 bases are a match to TRBD2. Trimming at V came to 4 bases and at J to 3 bases, leaving 4 bases not matched to a gene. This CDR3 has 15 amino acids. Germline assignment: CDR1 SGHTA and CDR2 FQGTGA. The CDR3 sequence: CASSSSGPDTGELFF. The CDR3 nucleotides read TGTGCCAGCAGCTCTAGCGGGCCCGACACCGGGGAGCTGTTTTTT.

The rearrangement joins TRBV13 to TRBJ1-2, with D possibly matching TRBD1 (5 bases). CDR3 length: 15 amino acids. Germline CDR1 is PRHDT and CDR2 is FYEKMQ (reference sequence). The V end lost 4 bases, the J end lost 0 bases, and 12 bases lay between the germline ends. CDR3 protein: CASSSDRDPNYGYTF. DNA of the CDR3: TGTGCCAGCAGCTCCGACAGAGACCCTAACTATGGCTACACCTTC.

The chain couples TRBV29-1 to TRBJ1-2, with D unresolved. Germline CDR1 and CDR2: SQVTM and ANQGSEA. Trimming stripped 5 bases from V and 5 bases from J, with 15 bases between. CDR3 size: 13 residues. Here the CDR3 reads CSVSGTETYGYTF. The CDR3 nucleotides are TGCAGCGTTTCCGGAACAGAGACATATGGCTACACCTTC.

This clone was observed a single time. The chain is built from TRBV29-1 and TRBJ2-6; no clear D gene. Germline-derived CDR1 and CDR2 are SQVTM and ANQGSEA. This CDR3 spans 16 amino acids. Trimming removed 4 bases from V and 0 bases from J, with 13 bases in between. CDR3 residues: CSVGWARHSGANVLTF. The CDR3 DNA follows: TGCAGCGTTGGGTGGGCCCGACACTCTGGGGCCAACGTCCTGACTTTC.

The gene calls are TRBV2 and TRBJ1-2; TRBD1 matches at 7 bases. After removal of 4 bases from V and 4 bases from J, the junction contained 15 bases not matched to a gene. CDR3 length: 17 residues. Germline CDR1 SNHLY, CDR2 FYNNEI. CDR3 DNA sequence: TGTGCCAGCAGTGTCCGGGACAGATGGGAAGCATCCTATGGCTACACCTTC. Amino acid sequence: CASSVRDRWEASYGYTF.

The chain has TRBV19 and TRBJ1-5; 9 nucleotides align to TRBD1. Germline V gives CDR1 LNHDA, CDR2 SQIVND (reference sequence). The V gene end was trimmed by 4 bases and the J gene end by 0 bases; junction bases not matched to a gene: 10. The CDR3 runs 18 residues. CDR3 in DNA: TGTGCCAGTAGTAGCCGGGACAGGGTGAGATATAGCAATCAGCCCCAGCATTTT. This encodes CASSSRDRVRYSNQPQHF.

The chain has TRBV27 and TRBJ1-6, with D unresolved. The CDR3 totals 16 residues. V lost 0 bases to trimming and J lost 10 bases, with 16 bases between them. Germline lookup yields CDR1 MNHEY and CDR2 SMNVEV (reference sequence). CDR3 bases: TGTGCCAGCAGTTTATCGAACAGTCGGTTAAGCTCACCCCTCCACTTT. Encoded protein: CASSLSNSRLSSPLHF.

The chain joins TRBV9 to TRBJ2-3; 10 bases fit TRBD1. The CDR3 sequence is 15 residues long. Germline V CDR1 and CDR2: SGDLS, YYNGEE. The J segment lost 3 bases and the V segment lost 3 bases, leaving 4 bases of the junction unmatched. Here the CDR3 DNA reads TGTGCCAGCAGCGGACAGGGGGCTTTGACAGATACGCAGTATTTT. The encoded protein is CASSGQGALTDTQYF.

V usage is TRBV6-1 and J usage is TRBJ1-3; tentative D call: TRBD1 (5 bases). The CDR3 contains 17 residues. V shed 1 base and J shed 0 bases, with 13 bases lying between them. Germline lookup yields CDR1 MNHNS and CDR2 SASEGT. The CDR3 DNA sequence: TGTGCCAGCAGTGAAGTAGCGGGGCACCTCTCTGGAAACACCATATATTTT. Residues: CASSEVAGHLSGNTIYF.

The rearrangement joins TRBV19 to TRBJ1-1; D gene ambiguous. The V gene lost 6 bases and the J gene lost 2 bases, with 10 bases spanning the gap. The CDR3 contains 13 residues. Germline CDR1 and CDR2: LNHDA and SQIVND (reference sequence). In DNA form, the CDR3 reads TGTGCCAGTAGCCCTACGGGAAACACTGAAGCTTTCTTT. It codes for CASSPTGNTEAFF.

The chain couples TRBV29-1 to TRBJ2-2, with D perhaps matching TRBD1 (5 bases). The CDR3 loop spans 13 amino acids. Trimming left V 7 bases short and J 3 bases short, with 12 bases between. Germline assignment: CDR1 SQVTM and CDR2 ANQGSEA. CDR3 sequence reads: CSAKGFDTGELFF. CDR3 sequence (DNA): TGCAGCGCGAAGGGGTTCGACACCGGGGAGCTGTTTTTT.

In this sample, this clone turned up once. The chain couples TRBV4-2 to TRBJ2-5, with 9 bases aligning to TRBD2. The CDR3 is made up of 17 amino acids. Losses at the gene ends were 0 bases for V and 3 bases for J; bases not matched to a gene: 8. Germline V gives CDR1 LGHNA, CDR2 YNFKEQ. The CDR3 region has the DNA TGTGCCAGCAGCCAAGAGGCTCTCGGCGGGGGGGAAGAGACCCAGTACTTC. Its protein is CASSQEALGGGEETQYF.

This rearrangement joins TRBV6-5 to TRBJ1-2; D not resolved. The germline V and J ends were trimmed by 6 bases and 3 bases, with 11 bases remaining between them. The CDR3 runs to 13 residues. The germline V gene has CDR1 MNHEY and CDR2 SVGAGI. The CDR3 DNA sequence: TGTGCCAGCAGGCCTACAGTAGACTATGGCTACACCTTC. It codes for CASRPTVDYGYTF.

The genes are TRBV19 and TRBJ1-1; 7 bases are a match to TRBD1. CDR1 and CDR2 (germline): LNHDA, SQIVND (reference sequence). This CDR3 has 14 amino acids. V was clipped by 6 bases and J by 0 bases; unmatched bases: 4. The CDR3 loop reads CASRDRAMNTEAFF. In DNA form, the CDR3 reads TGTGCCAGTAGAGACAGGGCCATGAACACTGAAGCTTTCTTT.

There are a few counts of this clone. The CDR3 sequence: CASNAIAGDGELFF. As DNA, the CDR3 is TGTGCCAGCAATGCGATAGCGGGGGACGGGGAGCTGTTTTTT. The chain has TRBV6-4 and TRBJ2-2, with 9 bases lining up with TRBD2. The CDR3 sequence is 14 residues long. In germline, CDR1 is MRHNA, CDR2 SNTAGT. V lost 7 bases to trimming and J lost 7 bases; unmatched junction nucleotides: 7.

This sequence joins TRBV6-5 and TRBJ2-1, with 7 positions matching TRBD1. The V gene end was trimmed by 5 bases and the J gene end by 7 bases; junction bases not matched to a gene: 2. Germline V gene data show CDR1 as MNHEY and CDR2 as SVGAGI. This CDR3 contains 12 residues. CDR3 loop: CASSNRGNEQFF. CDR3 bases: TGTGCCAGCAGTAACAGGGGTAATGAGCAGTTCTTC.

V and J are TRBV2 and TRBJ1-2; TRBD1 might be the D (5 bases). Per germline, CDR1 SNHLY and CDR2 FYNNEI. Trimming stripped 6 bases from V and 1 base from J, with 9 bases between. CDR3 length equals 13 residues. CDR3 residues: CASSPTVNYGYTF. The CDR3 DNA follows: TGTGCCAGCAGCCCGACAGTTAACTATGGCTACACCTTC.

The chain uses TRBV10-3 and TRBJ2-3, with 11 bases fitting TRBD2. The CDR3 loop spans 17 amino acids. V was clipped by 5 bases and J by 0 bases; unmatched bases: 7. The germline gives CDR1 ENHRY, CDR2 SYGVKD. The CDR3 reads CAISPSGGLSSTDTQYF. In DNA, the CDR3 is TGTGCCATCAGTCCTAGCGGGGGGCTCTCTAGCACAGATACGCAGTATTTT.

The rearrangement joins TRBV5-1 to TRBJ1-2, with D possibly matching TRBD1 (5 bases). Germline V lookup: CDR1 SGHRS, CDR2 YFSETQ. V lost 4 bases, J lost 2 bases, and 15 bases lay in between. The CDR3 is 15 residues long. The chain's CDR3 is CASSPPLDTNYGYTF. CDR3 DNA: TGCGCCAGCAGCCCCCCCTTGGACACAAACTATGGCTACACCTTC.

This chain joins TRBV16 and TRBJ1-5, with 7 bases that match TRBD1. The CDR3 totals 16 residues. CDR1 and CDR2 (germline): KGHSY, FQNENV. The trim removed 3 bases at V and 0 bases at J, leaving 5 bases unmatched. This CDR3 is CASSQTGTDSNQPQHF. The CDR3 DNA reads TGTGCCAGCAGCCAGACCGGGACAGATAGCAATCAGCCCCAGCATTTT.